The 30 T cell receptor beta chains reported below all come from one sample, sequenced in a study of neoadjuvant anti-PD-1 for oral cavity cancer. Assay used: immunoSEQ multiplex PCR; TCRdb lists only in-frame clones, some missing. The repertoire includes some 7,400 clones, 74% of them detected once, and approximately 3.3% sits in the top ten. The sample was PBMCs, taken before nivolumab (anti-PD-1) treatment. Receptors originate from a person aged 35 to 85 with oral cavity squamous cell carcinoma.

This clone has more than one count but fewer than ten. V usage is TRBV4-2 and J usage is TRBJ1-2, with TRBD1 as a possible D gene (6 bases). The germline V gene has CDR1 LGHNA and CDR2 YNFKEQ. V was pared by 6 bases and J by 8 bases, with 19 bases between. The CDR3 totals 14 residues. CDR3: CASSREGGLKGYTF. The CDR3 DNA follows: TGTGCCAGCAGTCGAGAGGGGGGTCTTAAGGGCTACACCTTC.

The chain uses TRBV28 and TRBJ2-7, with 12 bases lining up with TRBD1. The length of the CDR3 is 16 residues. Germline CDR1 is MDHEN and CDR2 is SYDVKM. The ends lost 2 bases at V and 5 bases at J; junction bases unmatched: 7. In DNA, the CDR3 is TGTGCCAGCAGTTTAGACACCGGGACAGGGGGCGACGAGCAGTACTTC. Residues: CASSLDTGTGGDEQYF.

The chain employs TRBV30 and TRBJ1-1; TRBD1 aligns across 10 bases. There are 14 residues in the CDR3. The junction had 2 bases not matched to a gene; V was cut back by 3 bases and J by 1 base. Germline assignment: CDR1 GTSNPN and CDR2 SVGIG (reference sequence). The CDR3, as DNA: TGTGCCTGGAGGGGGGACAGGGGGAACACTGAAGCTTTCTTT. Translated: CAWRGDRGNTEAFF.

J is TRBJ2-3 and V is TRBV6-5; either TRBD1 or TRBD2 may supply D (5 bases each). Trimming removed 0 bases from V and 2 bases from J, with 9 bases in between. Germline-derived CDR1 and CDR2 are MNHEY and SVGAGI. This CDR3 has 15 residues. CDR3 DNA sequence: TGTGCCAGCAGTTACTCTCCGGGGCCCACAGATACGCAGTATTTT. This codes for CASSYSPGPTDTQYF.

The genes are TRBV19 and TRBJ1-3; D is possibly TRBD1 (5 bases). Trimming pared 7 bases from V and 1 base from J, leaving 11 bases between. Per the germline V gene, CDR1 is LNHDA and CDR2 is SQIVND (reference sequence). This CDR3 region has 14 residues. The CDR3 reads CASKGRSSGNTIYF. For the CDR3, the DNA is TGTGCCAGTAAGGGACGTTCATCTGGAAACACCATATATTTT.

The chain carries TRBV7-9 and TRBJ2-7, with D possibly matching TRBD2 (6 bases). The CDR3 loop spans 14 amino acids. V shed 0 bases and J shed 5 bases, with 11 bases lying between them. The germline CDR1 and CDR2 sequences are SEHNR and FQNEAQ (reference sequence). The chain's CDR3 is CASSLAEGMNEQYF. In DNA form, the CDR3 reads TGTGCCAGCAGCTTAGCGGAGGGGATGAACGAGCAGTACTTC.

The J gene is TRBJ2-1, the V gene TRBV19; D perhaps matches TRBD2 (6 bases). V was cut by 5 bases and J by 4 bases, with 15 bases left in between. CDR1 LNHDA and CDR2 SQIVND come from the germline V gene (reference sequence). CDR3 size: 15 residues. This CDR3 reads CASSPRRAWYNEQFF. DNA for the CDR3: TGTGCCAGTAGTCCCCGGAGGGCTTGGTACAATGAGCAGTTCTTC. Combining the CDR3 with reference TRBV19 and TRBJ2-1 gives the whole variable domain DGGITQSPKYLFRKEGQNVTLSCEQNLNHDAMYWYRQDPGQGLRLIYYSQIVNDFQKGDIAEGYSVSREKKESFPLTVTSAQKNPTAFYLCASSPRRAWYNEQFFGPGTRLTVL.

The DNA for the CDR3 is TGTGCCACCAGCAGAGATCCCGGGGATGAGCAGTTCTTC. This sequence encodes CATSRDPGDEQFF. The chain carries TRBV15 and TRBJ2-1; possibly TRBD2 for D (5 bases). Germline loops: CDR1 LNHNV, CDR2 YYDKDF (reference sequence). CDR3 length: 13 amino acids. V lost 0 bases, J lost 8 bases, and 8 bases lay in between.

The V call is TRBV7-2, the J call TRBJ2-7; TRBD1 or TRBD2 may be the D gene (5 bases each). Germline loops: CDR1 SGHTA, CDR2 FQGNSA. Deletions cut 1 base from V and 4 bases from J, with 14 bases between. CDR3 length equals 15 residues. CDR3 nucleotide sequence: TGTGCCAGCAGCTTAGACGGGACGGGCTTTTACGAGCAGTACTTC. Amino acid sequence: CASSLDGTGFYEQYF.

V usage is TRBV7-2 and J usage is TRBJ2-7, with TRBD1 matching 7 bases. The CDR3 extends over 16 amino acids. The trim removed 5 bases at V and 1 base at J, leaving 11 bases unmatched. The V gene's germline CDR1 is SGHTA and CDR2 FQGNSA. Here the CDR3 reads CASSPRTGTESYEQYF. The CDR3 DNA reads as TGTGCCAGCAGCCCCCGAACCGGGACAGAGTCCTACGAGCAGTACTTC.

This clone was recorded once. The V and J genes are TRBV2 and TRBJ2-1; D might be TRBD2 (5 bases). Between the trimmed V and J ends, which lost 7 bases and 3 bases, there was a span of 16 bases. From germline, CDR1 is SNHLY and CDR2 FYNNEI. The CDR3 has 15 amino acids. In nucleotides, the CDR3 is TGTGCCAGCACCCCTAGCAGTGCAGGCTACAATGAGCAGTTCTTC. Amino acid sequence: CASTPSSAGYNEQFF.

The count of this clone is one. The V call is TRBV15, the J call TRBJ2-2; 7 nucleotides match TRBD1. The length of the CDR3 is 15 residues. Germline values: CDR1 LNHNV, CDR2 YYDKDF (reference sequence). Germline trimming cut 3 bases from V and 6 bases from J; bases unmatched to any gene: 7. The CDR3 reads CATSRAQQGPGELFF. CDR3 sequence (DNA): TGTGCCACCAGCAGGGCCCAACAGGGGCCCGGGGAGCTGTTTTTT.

The genes are TRBV2 and TRBJ1-5; D possibly corresponds to TRBD1 (5 bases). There are 13 residues in the CDR3. Germline CDR1 and CDR2: SNHLY and FYNNEI. Trimming removed 7 bases at V and 5 bases at J, with 12 bases between. The CDR3 DNA reads TGTGCCAGCACCTGGACAACTGATCAGCCCCAGCATTTT. Encoded protein: CASTWTTDQPQHF.

CDR3 residues: CAWSPGLAGVGYEQYF. The CDR3 region has the DNA TGTGCCTGGTCTCCGGGACTAGCGGGGGTAGGCTACGAGCAGTACTTC. The chain is built from TRBV30 and TRBJ2-7, with 14 bases aligning to TRBD2. The germline CDR1 and CDR2 sequences are GTSNPN and SVGIG (reference sequence). The CDR3 sequence is 16 residues long. Trimming removed 5 bases from V and 3 bases from J; junction bases left unmatched: 9. Complete variable domain (other parts from reference TRBV30 and TRBJ2-7): SQTIHQWPATLVQPVGSPLSLECTVEGTSNPNLYWYRQAAGRGLQLLFYSVGIGQISSEVPQNLSASRPQDRQFILSSKKLLLSDSGFYLCAWSPGLAGVGYEQYFGPGTRLTVT.

This clone was found once. The J gene is TRBJ1-1, the V gene TRBV5-8; no definite D call. This CDR3 comprises 11 residues. CDR1 and CDR2 from the germline V gene are SGHTS and YDEGEE. V was shortened by 0 bases and J by 8 bases, with 5 bases between the two germline ends. DNA of the CDR3: TGTGCCAGCAGCTTGGTAGGGGAAGCTTTCTTT. Translated, it gives CASSLVGEAFF.

The CDR3 sequence: CASSPTLNSPLHF. Written as DNA, the CDR3 is TGTGCCAGCAGCCCGACACTGAATTCACCCCTCCACTTT. The chain is built from TRBV7-2 and TRBJ1-6; D is undetermined. The CDR3 extends over 13 amino acids. Trimming left V 5 bases short and J 7 bases short, with 9 bases between. Germline CDR1 and CDR2: SGHTA and FQGNSA.

CDR3 protein: CASSVGQGAGYTF. DNA for the CDR3: TGTGCCAGCAGCGTAGGGCAGGGTGCGGGCTACACCTTC. The chain joins TRBV9 to TRBJ1-2; D may be TRBD1 (5 bases). Trimming took 0 bases from V and 8 from J, leaving 11 bases between them. CDR3 length equals 13 residues. Germline V gene sequence: CDR1 SGDLS, CDR2 YYNGEE.

The rearrangement joins TRBV15 to TRBJ2-6; no clear D gene. There are 15 residues in the CDR3. Germline CDR1 reads LNHNV; CDR2 reads YYDKDF (reference sequence). V was clipped by 0 bases and J by 0 bases, with 3 bases between them. Here the CDR3 reads CATSRDNSGANVLTF. The CDR3 DNA reads TGTGCCACCAGCAGAGATAACTCTGGGGCCAACGTCCTGACTTTC. The full variable domain, with the rest looked up from reference TRBV15 and TRBJ2-6, is DAMVIQNPRYQVTQFGKPVTLSCSQTLNHNVMYWYQQKSSQAPKLLFHYYDKDFNNEADTPDNFQSRRPNTSFCFLDIRSPGLGDTAMYLCATSRDNSGANVLTFGAGSRLTVL.

The rearrangement uses TRBV19 and TRBJ2-7; the D is unclear. The V end lost 1 base, the J end lost 3 bases, and 13 bases lay between the germline ends. Germline assignment: CDR1 LNHDA and CDR2 SQIVND (reference sequence). The CDR3 runs to 15 residues. CDR3 protein: CASSIGAAVGYEQYF. The CDR3 DNA reads as TGTGCCAGTAGTATAGGGGCCGCCGTCGGCTACGAGCAGTACTTC.

The CDR3 region is CASSVTGGLSGNTIYF. The CDR3 DNA reads as TGTGCCAGCAGCGTTACAGGGGGCCTCTCTGGAAACACCATATATTTT. The V gene is TRBV9, the J gene TRBJ1-3; 9 positions agree with TRBD1. The CDR3 runs 16 residues. Germline V gene lookup returns CDR1 SGDLS and CDR2 YYNGEE. V gave up 2 bases and J gave up 0 bases; unmatched junction bases: 3.

V and J are TRBV19 and TRBJ1-5, with unresolved D. Germline V lookup: CDR1 LNHDA, CDR2 SQIVND (reference sequence). With 1 base removed from V and 2 bases from J, the gap between germline ends came to 9 bases. The CDR3 extends over 15 amino acids. The CDR3 region has the DNA TGTGCCAGTAGTATAGGGGTTAGTGGCAATCAGCCCCAGCATTTT. Translating it yields CASSIGVSGNQPQHF.

This clone showed up just a few times. This chain uses TRBV7-8 with TRBJ1-1; D not certain. The germline CDR1 and CDR2 sequences are SGHVS and FQNEAQ. Trimming removed 5 bases at V and 3 bases at J, with 10 bases between. The CDR3 covers 13 residues. In nucleotides, the CDR3 is TGTGCCAGCAGCCTCACTAGGGACACTGAAGCTTTCTTT. It is translated as CASSLTRDTEAFF.

The V gene is TRBV6-1, the J gene TRBJ1-4; tentatively, D is TRBD1 (6 bases). V gave up 10 bases and J gave up 0 bases, with 12 bases separating them. CDR3 length: 14 residues. Germline V gene lookup returns CDR1 MNHNS and CDR2 SASEGT. CDR3 nucleotide sequence: TGTGCCACCGGGACATCTTCAACTAATGAAAAACTGTTTTTT. The encoded protein is CATGTSSTNEKLFF.

This clone appeared once. The J gene is TRBJ2-3, the V gene TRBV27, with D possibly being TRBD2 (5 bases). This CDR3 spans 13 amino acids. Trimming left V 4 bases short and J 2 bases short, with 7 bases between. Looked up from germline, CDR1 is MNHEY and CDR2 is SMNVEV (reference sequence). The CDR3 here is CASSWRATDTQYF. CDR3 DNA sequence: TGTGCCAGCAGTTGGCGGGCCACAGATACGCAGTATTTT.

The chain uses TRBV6-1 and TRBJ2-3, with D hard to call. The V gene's germline CDR1 is MNHNS and CDR2 SASEGT. This CDR3 is 14 amino acids long. Deletions cut 4 bases from V and 1 base from J, with 9 bases between. CDR3 residues: CASSVGLGTDTQYF. The CDR3 DNA reads as TGTGCCAGCAGTGTTGGGTTGGGCACAGATACGCAGTATTTT.

The rearrangement uses TRBV29-1 and TRBJ1-1; TRBD1 agrees at 7 bases. The CDR3 length is 13 residues. Trimming took 3 bases from V and 0 from J; bases not matched to a gene: 1. Germline V gene lookup returns CDR1 SQVTM and CDR2 ANQGSEA. CDR3: CSVEDRMNTEAFF. Here the CDR3 DNA reads TGCAGCGTTGAGGACAGGATGAACACTGAAGCTTTCTTT.

The chain combines TRBV5-4 with TRBJ2-7; D unresolved. V lost 1 base and J 4 bases, leaving 12 bases between the germline ends. The CDR3 totals 14 residues. From germline, CDR1 is SGHNT and CDR2 YYREEE (reference sequence). The CDR3 sequence: CASSLWSSDYEQYF. The CDR3 bases are TGTGCCAGCAGCTTGTGGAGCTCCGATTACGAGCAGTACTTC.

This clone has a handful of counts. The V call is TRBV6-1, the J call TRBJ2-2; 8 nucleotides line up with TRBD1. The CDR3 consists of 15 residues. With V trimmed by 6 bases and J by 5 bases, 8 bases remained unmatched. Germline V gene sequence: CDR1 MNHNS, CDR2 SASEGT. The CDR3 reads CASSDRGPWTGELFF. DNA for the CDR3: TGTGCCAGCAGCGACAGGGGCCCTTGGACCGGGGAGCTGTTTTTT.

The rearrangement joins TRBV11-2 to TRBJ1-2; D not resolved. V was clipped by 3 bases and J by 3 bases, with 8 bases between them. CDR1 and CDR2 from the germline V gene are SGHAT and FQNNGV. The CDR3 is made up of 13 amino acids. For the CDR3, the DNA is TGTGCCAGCAGCTTTTCCGGAGACTATGGCTACACCTTC. Amino acid sequence: CASSFSGDYGYTF.

This clone has only a few counts. The CDR3, as DNA: TGTGCCAGCAGCTTGGATTCGGGGGGCGATCAGCCCCAGCATTTT. Amino acid sequence: CASSLDSGGDQPQHF. This sequence joins TRBV5-4 and TRBJ1-5, with a possible D match to TRBD1 (6 bases). The V and J ends lost 0 bases and 5 bases respectively, with 12 bases between them. CDR1 SGHNT and CDR2 YYREEE come from the germline V gene (reference sequence). This CDR3 has 15 amino acids.